This T cell receptor (beta chain) was sequenced during a study of cytomegalovirus exposure and HLA in healthy donors. Whole-study results and caveats: In a later analysis, most CMV-associated TCR beta chains appeared HLA-restricted. Analyses of presence/absence relied on an assumption of roughly uniform sequencing depth across donors.

CDR3 length: 13 residues. The germline gives CDR1 LGHNA, CDR2 YSLEER. PCR used 60 Vbeta primers and 13 Jbeta primers. In the source study's methods: As a later analysis found, there were 70 million to 90 million unique TCR beta chains, of which some 9.9 million were shared. Data came from immunoSEQ multiplex PCR; TCRdb stores just in-frame clones and leaves some out. The V and J calls and the clone size are those of that table, but D and trimming were determined from the DNA. Of approximately 98,000 clones in the sample, approximately 79% were seen once. Regarding this clone: The antigen is undetermined.

Sequencing was done on a sample of PBMCs. The receptor was isolated from a male donor in good health and CMV-seronegative. The gene calls are TRBV4-3 and TRBJ2-5; perhaps TRBD2 as D (6 bases). Judging by the DNA end, TRBJ2-7 fits better; the J call may be wrong. The CDR3 sequence is CASSQGLEYEQYF. The CDR3 DNA follows: TGCGCCAGCAGCCAGGGACTGGAATACGAGCAGTACTTC.